Sequencing of this TCR beta chain was carried out in a study of neurological immune-mediated disorders. Study-wide points: Phylogenetic grouping assigned the repertoires of 18 of 34 multiple sclerosis patients to a single related-CDR3 cluster, representing a possible signature. For the multiple sclerosis repertoire cluster, an association with any clinical or MRI feature was absent.

Synthesis of cDNA was accomplished via 5'RACE employing 10-nucleotide random UMIs. TCRdb called the 5' RACE reads again in MiXCR, with one record for every CDR3 protein. The table has about 80,000 distinct CDR3 sequences, 5.8% seen once. This clonotype showed up many times. The antigen is undetermined. Regarding time point: longitudinal time-point 2. This CDR3 spans 14 amino acids. V was pared by 10 bases and J by 6 bases, with 9 bases of the junction left unmatched. CDR1 is LGHDT and CDR2 is YNNKEL in the germline V gene (reference sequence). The TCR originated in a woman in her fifties or sixties with multiple sclerosis. The rearrangement uses TRBV3-1 and TRBJ2-2; 9 nucleotides match TRBD1. The sample taken for sequencing was PBMCs. The CDR3 loop is CATRQGGAAGELFF. DNA for the CDR3: TGTGCCACTCGACAGGGGGGAGCGGCCGGGGAGCTGTTTTTT. Full variable domain (rest looked up from reference TRBV3-1 and TRBJ2-2): DTAVSQTPKYLVTQMGNDKSIKCEQNLGHDTMYWYKQDSKKFLKIMFSYNNKELIINETVPNRFSPKSPDKAHLNLHINSLELGDSAVYFCATRQGGAAGELFFGEGSRLTVL.